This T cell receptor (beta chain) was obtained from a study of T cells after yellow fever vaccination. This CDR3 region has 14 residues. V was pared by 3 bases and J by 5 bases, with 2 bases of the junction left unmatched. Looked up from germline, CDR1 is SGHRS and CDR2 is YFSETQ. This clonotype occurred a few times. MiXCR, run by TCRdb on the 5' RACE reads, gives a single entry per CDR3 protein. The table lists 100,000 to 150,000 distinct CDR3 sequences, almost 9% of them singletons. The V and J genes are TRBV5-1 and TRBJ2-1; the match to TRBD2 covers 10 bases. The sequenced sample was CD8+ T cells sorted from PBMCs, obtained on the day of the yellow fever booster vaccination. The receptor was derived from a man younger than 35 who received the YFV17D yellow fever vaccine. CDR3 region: CASSYSGGNNEQFF. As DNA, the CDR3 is TGCGCCAGCAGCTATAGCGGGGGGAACAATGAGCAGTTCTTC. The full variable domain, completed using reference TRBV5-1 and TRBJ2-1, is KAGVTQTPRYLIKTRGQQVTLSCSPISGHRSVSWYQQTPGQGLQFLFEYFSETQRNKGNFPGRFSGRQFSNSRSEMNVSTLELGDSALYLCASSYSGGNNEQFFGPGTRLTVL.